This TCR beta chain was obtained from a study of blood T cell repertoires in COVID-19. For the study at large: Samples came from the United States, Italy and Spain, spanning acute and convalescent COVID-19. The analysed material was cDNA or gDNA that came from T cells, B-cell-depleted T cells, or PBMCs.

Authors' analysis steps: Estimates of nucleated cell counts were drawn from the amplification of reference gene primers. Some clones are missing from TCRdb's copy, which holds only in-frame ones; the method was immunoSEQ multiplex PCR. V and J calls plus clone size are reproduced from that table; the DNA served to infer D and trimming. The sample includes approximately 200,000 clones, 65% to 80% of them seen just once. This CDR3 has 16 amino acids. Germline lookup yields CDR1 KGHDR and CDR2 SFDVKD. J gave up 5 bases and V 4 bases, and 7 bases lay outside the gene matches. This TCR was sampled from a woman aged 45-60 years with acute or convalescent COVID-19. The V gene is TRBV24-1, the J gene TRBJ2-2; 9 nucleotides match TRBD1. Material: peripheral blood. The CDR3 sequence: CATSEPGQGLTGELFF. The CDR3 bases are TGTGCCACCAGTGAACCGGGACAGGGCCTTACCGGGGAGCTGTTTTTT.